This TCR beta chain derives from a study of blood T cell repertoires in COVID-19. As for the study in general: Samples representing acute and convalescent COVID-19 were sourced from the United States, Italy and Spain. In each case, the material was cDNA or gDNA derived from T cells, B-cell-depleted T cells, or PBMCs.

The germline V gene encodes CDR1 SGHNT and CDR2 YYREEE (reference sequence). V was clipped by 4 bases and J by 5 bases; unmatched bases: 12. The CDR3 sequence is 15 residues long. TCRdb's table, derived via immunoSEQ multiplex PCR, lists solely in-frame clones and lacks some. There are 150,000 to 200,000 clones in the sample; 88% occur only once, and 9% lies in the top ten. Ages ranged from about 18 to 89 years, with residence in around 24 US areas. For recovered donors of Cohort 3, there were two negative PCRs, clearance, or symptom resolution. The rearrangement uses TRBV5-4 and TRBJ2-7, with 7 bases fitting TRBD2. Sequences were obtained from PBMCs or T cells enriched from blood (not recorded which). This receptor was obtained from a woman in her late teens or twenties who had recovered from COVID-19. This chain's CDR3 is CASSPGGSSGNEQYF. CDR3 bases: TGTGCCAGCAGCCCAGGCGGGAGTTCGGGGAACGAGCAGTACTTC.